Following are 9 T cell receptor beta chains from one sample sequenced in a study of blood T cell repertoires in COVID-19. Using immunoSEQ multiplex PCR, the repertoire was profiled, and TCRdb retains in-frame clones only, with some absent. This sample carries fewer than 300,000 clones, about 85% of them seen once, and the ten largest clones take about 2.5%. The sample comprised PBMCs or T cells enriched from blood (not recorded which). These receptors were obtained from a woman between 45 and 60 years old who had recovered from COVID-19.

The CDR3 spells CAGGAGGTGELFF. The CDR3, as DNA: TGTGCCGGAGGGGCGGGGGGCACCGGGGAGCTGTTTTTT. The chain has TRBV28 and TRBJ2-2; 8 bases are a match to TRBD2. The CDR3 covers 13 residues. The J segment lost 4 bases and the V segment lost 11 bases, leaving 6 bases of the junction unmatched. The germline V gene encodes CDR1 MDHEN and CDR2 SYDVKM.

V is TRBV5-5 and J is TRBJ2-5, with 9 bases identical to TRBD2. CDR3 length: 14 amino acids. CDR1 and CDR2 (germline): SGHKS, YYEKEE (reference sequence). Unmatched junction bases numbered 9, after V lost 1 base and J lost 11 bases. This chain's CDR3 is CASSLPSGMSLQYF. The CDR3 bases are TGTGCCAGCAGCTTGCCTAGCGGGATGTCATTGCAGTACTTC.

The V call is TRBV19, the J call TRBJ2-7, with 9 positions matching TRBD1. The junction had 10 bases not matched to a gene; V was cut back by 6 bases and J by 1 base. CDR1 is LNHDA, CDR2 SQIVND, per germline (reference sequence). The CDR3 length is 16 residues. In nucleotides, the CDR3 is TGTGCCAGTAGGCCTACCGGGACAGGGAGTTCCTACGAGCAGTACTTC. Protein sequence: CASRPTGTGSSYEQYF.

The rearrangement links TRBV28 to TRBJ1-6, with 7 positions matching TRBD1. Germline loops: CDR1 MDHEN, CDR2 SYDVKM. The CDR3 is 16 amino acids. With V trimmed by 7 bases and J by 7 bases, 13 bases remained unmatched. In DNA form, the CDR3 reads TGTGCCAGCAACAAAAAGGACAGGATCGTAAATTCACCCCTCCACTTT. It yields the protein CASNKKDRIVNSPLHF.

The CDR3 coding sequence is TGTGCCAGCAGTCCCCGGACTAGCGGGAGCTCCTACAATGAGCAGTTCTTC. Encoded protein: CASSPRTSGSSYNEQFF. This rearrangement joins TRBV6-6 to TRBJ2-1; 13 bases are shared with TRBD2. Trimming removed 5 bases from V and 0 bases from J; junction bases left unmatched: 4. CDR3 length equals 17 residues. CDR1 and CDR2 from the germline V gene are MNHNY and SVGAGI (reference sequence).

This clone was picked up a small number of times. The chain couples TRBV10-3 to TRBJ2-1, with TRBD1 matching over 7 bases. Trimming cost V 0 bases and J 2 bases; bases outside gene matches: 4. The CDR3 covers 16 residues. The germline V gene has CDR1 ENHRY and CDR2 SYGVKD. The CDR3 here is CAISESGGGAYNEQFF. The CDR3 region has the DNA TGTGCCATCAGTGAGTCAGGGGGCGGTGCCTACAATGAGCAGTTCTTC.

The chain has TRBV19 and TRBJ1-1, with no clear D. The CDR3 has 15 residues. V lost 6 bases and J 2 bases, leaving 16 bases between the germline ends. The germline V gene has CDR1 LNHDA and CDR2 SQIVND (reference sequence). DNA of the CDR3: TGTGCCAGTAGCCTAACAGATACAGCTAACACTGAAGCTTTCTTT. Protein sequence: CASSLTDTANTEAFF.

The CDR3 loop is CSASPAGTGHNSPLHF. CDR3 sequence (DNA): TGCAGTGCTAGTCCGGCCGGGACAGGACATAATTCACCCCTCCACTTT. V gene TRBV20-1 combines with J gene TRBJ1-6, with 8 bases identical to TRBD1. The CDR3 spans 16 residues. Trimming cost V 3 bases and J 5 bases; bases outside gene matches: 9. The germline V gene has CDR1 DFQATT and CDR2 SNEGSKA (reference sequence).

The V call is TRBV12-3 or TRBV12-4, the J call TRBJ1-4; D remains unclear. The CDR3 is 13 residues long. Trimming stripped 2 bases from V and 7 bases from J, with 8 bases between. The chain's CDR3 is CASSLYRGEKLFF. In DNA form, the CDR3 reads TGTGCCAGCAGTTTATACCGGGGTGAAAAACTGTTTTTT.